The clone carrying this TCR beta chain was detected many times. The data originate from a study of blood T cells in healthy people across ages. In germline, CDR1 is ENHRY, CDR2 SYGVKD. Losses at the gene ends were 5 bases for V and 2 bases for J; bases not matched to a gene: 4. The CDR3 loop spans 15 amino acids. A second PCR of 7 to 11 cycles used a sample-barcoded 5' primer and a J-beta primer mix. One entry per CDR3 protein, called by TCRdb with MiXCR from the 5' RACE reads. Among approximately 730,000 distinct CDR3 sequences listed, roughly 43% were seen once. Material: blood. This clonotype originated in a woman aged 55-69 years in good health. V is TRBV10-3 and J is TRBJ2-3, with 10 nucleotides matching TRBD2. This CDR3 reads CAISYSGGPTDTQYF. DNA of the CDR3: TGTGCCATCAGTTATAGCGGGGGGCCCACAGATACGCAGTATTTT.